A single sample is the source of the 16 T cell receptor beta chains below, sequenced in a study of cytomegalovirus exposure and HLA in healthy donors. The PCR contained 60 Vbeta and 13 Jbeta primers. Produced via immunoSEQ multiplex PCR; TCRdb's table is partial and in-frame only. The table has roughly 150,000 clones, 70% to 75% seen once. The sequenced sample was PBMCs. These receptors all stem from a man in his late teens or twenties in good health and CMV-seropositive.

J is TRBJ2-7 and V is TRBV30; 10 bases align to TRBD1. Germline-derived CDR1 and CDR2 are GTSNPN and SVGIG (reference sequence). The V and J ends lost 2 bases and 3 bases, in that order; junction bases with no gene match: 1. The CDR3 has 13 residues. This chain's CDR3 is CAWSWTGGYEQYV. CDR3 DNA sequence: TGTGCCTGGAGTTGGACAGGGGGCTACGAGCAGTACGTC.

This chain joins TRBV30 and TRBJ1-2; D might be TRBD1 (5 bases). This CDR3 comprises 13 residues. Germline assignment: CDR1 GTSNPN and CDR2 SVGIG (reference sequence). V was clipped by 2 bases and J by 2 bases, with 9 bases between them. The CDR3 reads CAWSTGGNYGYTF. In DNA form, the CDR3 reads TGTGCCTGGAGTACCGGGGGGAACTATGGCTACACCTTC.

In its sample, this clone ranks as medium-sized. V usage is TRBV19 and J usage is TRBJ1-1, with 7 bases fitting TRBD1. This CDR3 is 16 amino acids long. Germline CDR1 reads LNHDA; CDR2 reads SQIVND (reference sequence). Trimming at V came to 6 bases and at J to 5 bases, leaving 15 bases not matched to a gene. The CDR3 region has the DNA TGTGCCAGTAGACCCCTTGAGACAGGGTATGAGACTGAAGCTTTCTTT. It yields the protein CASRPLETGYETEAFF.

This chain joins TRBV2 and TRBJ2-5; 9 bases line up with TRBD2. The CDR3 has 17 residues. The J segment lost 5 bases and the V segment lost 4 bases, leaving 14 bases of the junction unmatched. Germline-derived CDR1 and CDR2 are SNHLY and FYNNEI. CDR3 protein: CASSGLGQRGARETQYF. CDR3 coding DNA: TGTGCCAGCAGTGGTCTGGGTCAGCGGGGGGCCCGGGAGACCCAGTACTTC.

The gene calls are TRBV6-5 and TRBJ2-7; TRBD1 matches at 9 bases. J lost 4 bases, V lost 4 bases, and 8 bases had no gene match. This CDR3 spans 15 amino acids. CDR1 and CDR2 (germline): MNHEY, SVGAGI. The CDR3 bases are TGTGCCAGCAGTTCCCCAGGGACAGGGTCGTACGAGCAGTACGTC. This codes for CASSSPGTGSYEQYV.

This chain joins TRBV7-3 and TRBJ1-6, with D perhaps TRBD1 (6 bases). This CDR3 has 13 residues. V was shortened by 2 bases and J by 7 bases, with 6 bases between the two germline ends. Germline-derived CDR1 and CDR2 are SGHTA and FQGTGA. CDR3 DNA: TGTGCCAGCAGCTTAGGACAGAATTCACCCCTCCACTTT. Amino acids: CASSLGQNSPLHF.

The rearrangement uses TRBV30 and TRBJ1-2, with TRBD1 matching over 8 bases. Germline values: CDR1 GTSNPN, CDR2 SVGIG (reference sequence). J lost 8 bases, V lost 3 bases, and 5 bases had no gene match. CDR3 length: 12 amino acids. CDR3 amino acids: CAWSRTGSGYTF. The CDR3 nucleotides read TGTGCCTGGAGCAGGACAGGGTCGGGCTACACCTTC.

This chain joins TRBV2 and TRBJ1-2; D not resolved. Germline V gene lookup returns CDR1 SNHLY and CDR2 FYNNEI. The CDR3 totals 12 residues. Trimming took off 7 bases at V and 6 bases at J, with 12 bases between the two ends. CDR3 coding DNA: TGTGCCAGCAAGGGAGACATCGATGGCTACACCTTC. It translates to CASKGDIDGYTF.

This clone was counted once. The CDR3 loop is CASSLDTSNTEAFF. In DNA, the CDR3 is TGCGCCAGCAGCTTGGACACCTCGAACACTGAAGCTTTCTTT. This sequence joins TRBV5-1 and TRBJ1-1; D is ambiguous. In germline, CDR1 is SGHRS, CDR2 YFSETQ. The CDR3 runs to 14 residues. Trimming removed 0 bases from V and 1 base from J, with 7 bases in between. Combining the CDR3 with reference TRBV5-1 and TRBJ1-1 gives the whole variable domain KAGVTQTPRYLIKTRGQQVTLSCSPISGHRSVSWYQQTPGQGLQFLFEYFSETQRNKGNFPGRFSGRQFSNSRSEMNVSTLELGDSALYLCASSLDTSNTEAFFGQGTRLTVV.

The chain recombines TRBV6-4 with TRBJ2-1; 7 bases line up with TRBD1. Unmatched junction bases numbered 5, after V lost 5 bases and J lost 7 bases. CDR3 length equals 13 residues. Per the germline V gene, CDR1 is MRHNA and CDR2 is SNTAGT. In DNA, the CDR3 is TGTGCCAGCAGTCAGGACAGGCGGAATGAGCAGTTCTTC. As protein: CASSQDRRNEQFF.

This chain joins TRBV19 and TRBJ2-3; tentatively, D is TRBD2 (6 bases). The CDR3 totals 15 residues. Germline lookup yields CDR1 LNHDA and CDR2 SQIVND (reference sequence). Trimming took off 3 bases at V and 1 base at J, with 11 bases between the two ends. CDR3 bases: TGTGCCAGTAGTATGGGGGGTATAGGCACAGATACGCAGTATTTT. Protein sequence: CASSMGGIGTDTQYF.

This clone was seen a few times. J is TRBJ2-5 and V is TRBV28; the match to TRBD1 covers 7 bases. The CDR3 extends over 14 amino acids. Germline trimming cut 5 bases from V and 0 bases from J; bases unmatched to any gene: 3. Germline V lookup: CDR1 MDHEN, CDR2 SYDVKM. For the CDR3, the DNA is TGTGCCAGCAGTCTGACAGGGAACCAAGAGACCCAGTACTTC. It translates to CASSLTGNQETQYF.

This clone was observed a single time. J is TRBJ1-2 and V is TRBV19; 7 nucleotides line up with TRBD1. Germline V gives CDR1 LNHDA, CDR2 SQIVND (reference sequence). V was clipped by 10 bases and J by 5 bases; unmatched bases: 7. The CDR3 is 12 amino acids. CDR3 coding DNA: TGTGCCACAGGACAGGAGTTATATGGCTACACCTTC. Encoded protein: CATGQELYGYTF.

This CDR3 is CASRPGLADGAGELFF. Here the CDR3 DNA reads TGTGCCAGCAGACCGGGACTAGCGGATGGGGCCGGGGAGCTGTTTTTT. The chain couples TRBV2 to TRBJ2-2, with 11 positions matching TRBD2. In germline, CDR1 is SNHLY, CDR2 FYNNEI. The V gene end was trimmed by 6 bases and the J gene end by 6 bases; junction bases not matched to a gene: 9. This CDR3 is built from 16 residues.

The CDR3 DNA sequence: TGTGCCACCCCCGGGGAGAAATACACAGATACGCAGTATTTT. As protein: CATPGEKYTDTQYF. The V gene is TRBV6-1, the J gene TRBJ2-3, with a weak D call TRBD2 (5 bases). The CDR3 totals 14 residues. V was shortened by 10 bases and J by 2 bases, with 16 bases between the two germline ends. Germline CDR1 is MNHNS and CDR2 is SASEGT.

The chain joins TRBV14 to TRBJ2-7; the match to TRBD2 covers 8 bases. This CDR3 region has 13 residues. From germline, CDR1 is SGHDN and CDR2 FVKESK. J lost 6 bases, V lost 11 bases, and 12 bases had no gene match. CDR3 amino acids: CAPRGRNLSEQYV. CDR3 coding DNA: TGTGCCCCCCGCGGGAGGAATCTTAGCGAGCAGTACGTC.